This is a list of T cell receptor beta chains from one sample in a study of breast tumors, draining lymph nodes, adjacent tissues. TCRdb re-called the multiplex PCR reads through MiXCR, storing one row per CDR3 protein. The sample lists over 60,000 distinct CDR3 sequences; roughly 57% were seen once. The sequenced material came from breast tumor tissue. These receptors were collected from a female donor with breast cancer. Some clones in this sample may be carry-over from other donors' samples. Both conserved end residues are part of each CDR3. Each record gives: J gene, D gene, V gene, clone size, CDR3 protein, CDR3 DNA. The D gene is left open where the match is weak. Not every row has a clone size; where given, it reads once, few, many or a size class.

j_call: TRBJ1-3; d_call: -; v_call: TRBV7-8; clone_size: -; cdr3_aa: CASGTSGNTIYF; cdr3_nt: TGTGCCAGCGGGACTTCTGGAAACACCATATATTTT
j_call: TRBJ2-1; d_call: -; v_call: TRBV11-2; clone_size: few; cdr3_aa: CASSLAPSYNEQFF; cdr3_nt: TGTGCCAGCAGCTTAGCCCCCTCCTACAATGAGCAGTTCTTC
j_call: TRBJ2-1; d_call: -; v_call: TRBV7-9; clone_size: -; cdr3_aa: CASSLGRLGNEQFF; cdr3_nt: TGTGCCAGCAGCTTAGGGCGACTAGGCAATGAGCAGTTCTTC
j_call: TRBJ1-1; d_call: -; v_call: TRBV5-1; clone_size: -; cdr3_aa: CASSFQGLANTEAFF; cdr3_nt: TGCGCCAGCAGCTTTCAGGGGCTGGCGAACACTGAAGCTTTCTTT
j_call: TRBJ1-3; d_call: -; v_call: TRBV12-3/TRBV12-4; clone_size: few; cdr3_aa: CASSFAGSDTIYF; cdr3_nt: TGTGCCAGCAGTTTTGCAGGGAGTGACACCATATATTTT
j_call: TRBJ1-6; d_call: -; v_call: TRBV6-6; clone_size: many; cdr3_aa: CASSHSGSSYNSPLHF; cdr3_nt: TGTGCCAGCAGTCACTCAGGGAGCTCCTATAATTCACCCCTCCACTTT
j_call: TRBJ2-4; d_call: TRBD1; v_call: TRBV20-1; clone_size: -; cdr3_aa: CSASPSWDSAKNIQYF; cdr3_nt: TGCAGTGCTAGCCCATCGTGGGACAGCGCCAAAAACATTCAGTACTTC
j_call: TRBJ2-2; d_call: -; v_call: TRBV24-1; clone_size: -; cdr3_aa: CATSDSGGSNTGELFF; cdr3_nt: TGTGCCACCAGTGATAGCGGTGGCAGTAACACCGGGGAGCTGTTTTTT
j_call: TRBJ1-6; d_call: -; v_call: TRBV9; clone_size: -; cdr3_aa: CASSGDGNNSPLHF; cdr3_nt: TGTGCCAGCAGCGGGGACGGAAATAATTCACCCCTCCACTTT
j_call: TRBJ2-3; d_call: -; v_call: TRBV14; clone_size: -; cdr3_aa: CASSHSGTDTQYF; cdr3_nt: TGTGCCAGCAGCCACTCTGGCACAGATACGCAGTATTTT
j_call: TRBJ1-2; d_call: -; v_call: TRBV9; clone_size: -; cdr3_aa: CASSVSPKGLYAQNYGYTF; cdr3_nt: TGTGCCAGCAGCGTATCACCGAAGGGACTCTACGCACAAAACTATGGCTACACCTTC
j_call: TRBJ2-3; d_call: -; v_call: TRBV7-6; clone_size: -; cdr3_aa: CASSIRTARDTQYF; cdr3_nt: TGTGCCAGCAGCATCAGGACAGCCCGTGATACGCAGTATTTT
j_call: TRBJ2-5; d_call: -; v_call: TRBV5-6; clone_size: -; cdr3_aa: CASSSIDSGLQETQYF; cdr3_nt: TGTGCCAGCAGCAGCATTGACAGCGGGCTCCAAGAGACCCAGTACTTC
j_call: TRBJ1-6; d_call: TRBD1; v_call: TRBV7-2; clone_size: few; cdr3_aa: CASSFFLRDRFSSLPNSPLHF; cdr3_nt: TGTGCCAGCAGCTTCTTCCTCCGGGACAGGTTCTCCTCTCTACCAAATTCACCCCTCCACTTT
j_call: TRBJ2-7; d_call: -; v_call: TRBV5-1; clone_size: many; cdr3_aa: CASSLSTLYEQYF; cdr3_nt: TGCGCCAGCAGCTTATCGACCCTCTACGAGCAGTACTTC
j_call: TRBJ2-7; d_call: -; v_call: TRBV30; clone_size: many; cdr3_aa: CAWNLGYEQYF; cdr3_nt: TGTGCCTGGAATCTAGGTTACGAGCAGTACTTC
j_call: TRBJ2-3; d_call: -; v_call: TRBV29-1; clone_size: many; cdr3_aa: CSTEGGGDTQYF; cdr3_nt: TGCAGCACCGAAGGAGGGGGAGATACGCAGTATTTT
j_call: TRBJ1-4; d_call: TRBD1; v_call: TRBV7-3; clone_size: -; cdr3_aa: CASSNDRGSNEKLFF; cdr3_nt: TGTGCCAGCAGCAATGACAGGGGTAGTAATGAAAAACTGTTTTTT
j_call: TRBJ2-7; d_call: -; v_call: TRBV5-1; clone_size: -; cdr3_aa: CASSSSLNEQYF; cdr3_nt: TGCGCCAGCAGCTCCTCCCTCAACGAGCAGTACTTC
j_call: TRBJ2-5; d_call: -; v_call: TRBV7-8; clone_size: -; cdr3_aa: CASSLGTVQETQYF; cdr3_nt: TGTGCCAGCAGCTTAGGCACAGTCCAAGAGACCCAGTACTTC
j_call: TRBJ2-1; d_call: -; v_call: TRBV20-1; clone_size: -; cdr3_aa: CSARGSRARAGGEQFF; cdr3_nt: TGCAGTGCTAGAGGCTCTCGGGCCCGGGCTGGAGGTGAGCAGTTCTTC